This entry concerns a single TCR beta chain. This sample is part of a study of blood T cell repertoires in COVID-19. Study details: There were acute and convalescent COVID-19 samples, and they came from the United States, Italy and Spain. Sources were T cells, B-cell-depleted T cells, or PBMCs; the material itself was cDNA or gDNA.

The CDR3 covers 15 residues. Germline V gene lookup returns CDR1 LGHNA and CDR2 YSLEER. V lost 1 base and J lost 4, with 14 bases in between. Original data processing: Amplification of reference gene primers provided the estimated nucleated cell counts. The assay was immunoSEQ multiplex PCR, and TCRdb's table has in-frame clones only and misses some. The DNA gave D and trimming, while V, J and clone size come from that table. The sample carries 15,000 to 20,000 clones, 87% recorded once. The source of this sequence is a man in his fifties with active COVID-19. The V call is TRBV4-3, the J call TRBJ2-7; no clear D gene. The specimen sequenced was peripheral blood. For the CDR3, the DNA is TGCGCCAGCAGCCAAGTTGTGTCGTCGCTATACGAGCAGTACTTC. This codes for CASSQVVSSLYEQYF.